Each of the 23 T cell receptor beta chains below was sequenced from the same sample in a study of shared clonotypes between healthy human individuals. Assay: immunoSEQ multiplex PCR; the TCRdb copy retains only in-frame clones and omits some. The sample holds approximately 440,000 clones; over 60% are singletons and the top ten take more than 10%. Sequencing used PBMCs. The receptors stem from a woman aged 35 to 49 in good health. Some clones in this sample may be carry-over from other donors' samples.

The rearrangement joins TRBV5-1 to TRBJ2-3; TRBD2 might be the D (6 bases). Germline assignment: CDR1 SGHRS and CDR2 YFSETQ. This CDR3 is built from 15 residues. V gave up 0 bases and J gave up 1 base, with 9 bases separating them. The CDR3 DNA sequence: TGCGCCAGCAGCTTGGCCGGGAGCGGCACAGATACGCAGTATTTT. It yields the protein CASSLAGSGTDTQYF.

Of note for this clone: A far bigger clonotype differs at one base, so this is likely a read error. In the same sample, other DNA sequences code for this CDR3. The CDR3 loop is CAWSLSGTSRGKLFF. CDR3 DNA sequence: TGTGCCTGGAGTCTTTCCGGAACCTCAAGGGGAAAGCTGTTTTTT. The gene calls are TRBV30 and TRBJ1-4; D might be TRBD1 (5 bases). The V end was cut by 2 bases, the J end by 14 bases, with 24 bases between. This CDR3 has 15 residues. Germline assignment: CDR1 GTSNPN and CDR2 SVGIG (reference sequence).

The sample holds a few counts of this clone. The rearrangement joins TRBV15 to TRBJ2-1, with no clear D. This CDR3 contains 16 residues. The germline V gene has CDR1 LNHNV and CDR2 YYDKDF (reference sequence). Trimming took 0 bases from V and 0 from J, leaving 9 bases between them. The CDR3 DNA sequence: TGTGCCACCAGCAGAGAATGGTCCAGCTCCTACAATGAGCAGTTCTTC. Protein: CATSREWSSSYNEQFF.

The gene calls are TRBV5-1 and TRBJ2-1; D tentatively fits TRBD1 or TRBD2 (5 bases each). Germline CDR1 and CDR2: SGHRS and YFSETQ. The V end was cut by 1 base, the J end by 6 bases, with 14 bases between. The CDR3 is 15 residues long. CDR3 coding DNA: TGCGCCAGCAGCTTGTTTATCGGTGGGGGCAATGAGCAGTTCTTC. Protein product: CASSLFIGGGNEQFF.

This sequence joins TRBV6-6 and TRBJ2-7; TRBD2 agrees at 7 bases. Germline lookup yields CDR1 MNHNY and CDR2 SVGAGI (reference sequence). The J segment lost 2 bases and the V segment lost 0 bases, leaving 4 bases of the junction unmatched. This CDR3 has 15 residues. The CDR3 here is CASSYSISGTYEQYF. DNA of the CDR3: TGTGCCAGCAGTTACTCGATCAGCGGGACCTACGAGCAGTACTTC.

The genes are TRBV27 and TRBJ1-1, with unresolved D. In germline, CDR1 is MNHEY, CDR2 SMNVEV (reference sequence). The CDR3 runs 12 residues. Trimming stripped 6 bases from V and 3 bases from J, with 8 bases between. The CDR3 region has the DNA TGTGCCAGCAGAACGAGGTACACTGAAGCTTTCTTT. Translation gives CASRTRYTEAFF.

The rearrangement uses TRBV6-5 and TRBJ2-7, with D tentatively TRBD2 (5 bases). Per the germline V gene, CDR1 is MNHEY and CDR2 is SVGAGI. The V and J ends lost 2 bases and 3 bases respectively, with 17 bases between them. The CDR3 runs to 16 residues. Here the CDR3 reads CASSYAAVGEGYEQYF. The CDR3, as DNA: TGTGCCAGCAGTTACGCGGCGGTGGGAGAGGGCTACGAGCAGTACTTC.

The V call is TRBV7-7, the J call TRBJ2-5; D is perhaps TRBD2 (6 bases). Germline-derived CDR1 and CDR2 are SSHAT and FNYEAQ (reference sequence). Trimming took 5 bases from V and 4 from J, leaving 8 bases between them. The CDR3 contains 12 residues. The CDR3 region is CASSPRGETQYF. CDR3 sequence (DNA): TGTGCCAGCAGCCCGCGGGGAGAGACCCAGTACTTC.

The rearrangement uses TRBV5-4 and TRBJ2-5; D is perhaps TRBD2 (5 bases). Germline V CDR1 and CDR2: SGHNT, YYREEE (reference sequence). V was shortened by 1 base and J by 2 bases, with 9 bases between the two germline ends. This CDR3 is built from 14 residues. CDR3 in amino acids: CASSLKRAQETQYF. Written as DNA, the CDR3 is TGTGCCAGCAGCTTGAAGAGGGCACAAGAGACCCAGTACTTC.

This clone has a handful of counts. The chain employs TRBV30 and TRBJ2-7; D possibly uses TRBD1 or TRBD2 (5 bases each). This CDR3 is 13 amino acids long. Germline-derived CDR1 and CDR2 are GTSNPN and SVGIG (reference sequence). Trimming removed 7 bases at V and 5 bases at J, with 18 bases between. CDR3 loop: CALQMGRMDEQYF. The CDR3, as DNA: TGTGCCTTGCAAATGGGACGGATGGACGAGCAGTACTTC.

V and J are TRBV30 and TRBJ1-1; D is undetermined. The CDR3 runs to 14 residues. Looked up from germline, CDR1 is GTSNPN and CDR2 is SVGIG (reference sequence). Between the trimmed V and J ends, which lost 8 bases and 0 bases, there was a span of 16 bases. This CDR3 reads CAGLRMGMNTEAFF. CDR3 coding DNA: TGTGCCGGGCTACGGATGGGAATGAACACTGAAGCTTTCTTT.

The CDR3 DNA reads TGTGCCAGCAGCTTATTGGGGAGTTACAATGAGCAGTTCTTC. Protein product: CASSLLGSYNEQFF. The genes are TRBV7-9 and TRBJ2-1, with a weak D call TRBD2 (5 bases). The CDR3 contains 14 residues. The germline V gene has CDR1 SEHNR and CDR2 FQNEAQ (reference sequence). Trimming stripped 2 bases from V and 4 bases from J, with 9 bases between.

This clone showed up many times. The chain is built from TRBV7-2 and TRBJ2-7, with D tentatively TRBD1 or TRBD2 (5 bases each). CDR1 and CDR2 (germline): SGHTA, FQGNSA. CDR3 length equals 19 residues. Trimming cost V 5 bases and J 2 bases, with 28 bases left between them. The DNA of the CDR3 is TGTGCCAGCAGCACCGCGGCAGGGCTCTTCCGAGCGGATGCCTACGAGCAGTACTTC. Amino acids: CASSTAAGLFRADAYEQYF.

The chain carries TRBV28 and TRBJ2-1, with 13 bases lining up with TRBD2. The CDR3 runs to 15 residues. V lost 6 bases to trimming and J lost 7 bases; unmatched junction nucleotides: 6. CDR1 is MDHEN and CDR2 is SYDVKM in the germline V gene. The CDR3 region is CASRPGLAGANEQFF. The CDR3 nucleotides read TGTGCCAGCAGGCCTGGACTAGCGGGAGCAAATGAGCAGTTCTTC.

The chain combines TRBV2 with TRBJ2-2; D remains unclear. The germline gives CDR1 SNHLY, CDR2 FYNNEI. V was cut by 6 bases and J by 6 bases, with 14 bases left in between. The CDR3 consists of 14 residues. For the CDR3, the DNA is TGTGCCAGCAGCGCCTACTTCCAAGCCGGGGAGCTGTTTTTT. This sequence encodes CASSAYFQAGELFF.

This clone has a single count. The chain joins TRBV28 to TRBJ1-1; D unclear. The CDR3 covers 13 residues. Trimming shortened V by 3 bases and J by 1 base, and 6 bases separated the two germline ends. Germline CDR1 and CDR2: MDHEN and SYDVKM. In DNA form, the CDR3 reads TGTGCCAGCAGTTTTTCGCGGAACACTGAAGCTTTCTTT. Translating it yields CASSFSRNTEAFF.

For this clone: The same CDR3 can be traced to other DNA sequences in this sample. The chain has TRBV7-3 and TRBJ2-5, with no clear D. CDR1 is SGHTA, CDR2 FQGTGA, per germline. With 5 bases removed from V and 4 bases from J, the gap between germline ends came to 11 bases. This CDR3 is 13 amino acids long. CDR3 in amino acids: CASSPPGGETQYF. CDR3 DNA sequence: TGTGCCAGCAGCCCCCCTGGCGGAGAGACCCAGTACTTC.

In its sample, this clone was seen many times. The genes are TRBV5-4 and TRBJ2-3; tentatively, D is TRBD2 (6 bases). CDR3 size: 19 residues. Germline-derived CDR1 and CDR2 are SGHNT and YYREEE (reference sequence). V gave up 0 bases and J gave up 0 bases, with 20 bases separating them. The CDR3 coding sequence is TGTGCCAGCAGCTTGGTTCCCCTCTCGGCGGGATCTAGCACAGATACGCAGTATTTT. Amino acid sequence: CASSLVPLSAGSSTDTQYF.

The V call is TRBV11-3, the J call TRBJ2-7; D unresolved. The CDR3 is 13 residues long. CDR1 and CDR2 (germline): SGHNT, YENEEA. V was trimmed by 3 bases and J by 5 bases, leaving 11 bases between them. The CDR3 coding sequence is TGTGCCAGCAGCTTCATTTCGGGCAACGAGCAGTACTTC. As protein: CASSFISGNEQYF.

The J gene is TRBJ1-1, the V gene TRBV29-1; D uncertain. Germline V lookup: CDR1 SQVTM, CDR2 ANQGSEA. V was cut by 4 bases and J by 0 bases, with 9 bases left in between. This CDR3 region has 13 residues. CDR3 region: CSVGTVMNTEAFF. The CDR3 DNA is TGCAGCGTTGGGACGGTTATGAACACTGAAGCTTTCTTT.

The chain uses TRBV19 and TRBJ1-5, with TRBD1 as a possible D gene (6 bases). CDR1 LNHDA and CDR2 SQIVND come from the germline V gene (reference sequence). V was shortened by 5 bases and J by 4 bases, with 18 bases between the two germline ends. This CDR3 has 16 amino acids. CDR3 nucleotide sequence: TGTGCCAGTAGTCAACAGGGTGTTAACGCGAATCAGCCCCAGCATTTT. Its protein product is CASSQQGVNANQPQHF.

Here the CDR3 reads CASSSFERPYNEQFF. As DNA, the CDR3 is TGTGCCAGCAGCTCATTCGAGCGGCCCTACAATGAGCAGTTCTTC. The chain recombines TRBV11-3 with TRBJ2-1; tentative D call: TRBD2 (5 bases). Trimming stripped 4 bases from V and 2 bases from J, with 12 bases between. Germline loops: CDR1 SGHNT, CDR2 YENEEA. The CDR3 has 15 residues.

The chain links TRBV5-1 to TRBJ2-5; D may be TRBD2 (6 bases). The J call is in doubt because the DNA end fits TRBJ2-7 better. CDR1 is SGHRS, CDR2 YFSETQ, per germline. This CDR3 region has 15 residues. The CDR3 DNA is TGCGCCAGCAGCCCAACCGGGACTCAGACCTACGAGCAGTACTTC. It encodes CASSPTGTQTYEQYF.